One sample yielded the 14 T cell receptor beta chains listed below, sequenced in a study of blood T cells in healthy people across ages. Combining a sample-barcoded 5' primer with a J-beta primer mix, a second PCR ran for roughly 7 to 12 cycles. Using its own MiXCR run on the 5' RACE reads, TCRdb lists one record per CDR3 protein. Of fewer than 750,000 distinct CDR3 sequences in the sample, around 48% were seen once. Sequencing was carried out using blood. The receptors shown here come from a man at least 80 years old in good health.

The V gene is TRBV7-2, the J gene TRBJ2-7; 7 bases align to TRBD1. The CDR3 is 15 residues long. The germline gives CDR1 SGHTA, CDR2 FQGNSA. Germline trimming cut 0 bases from V and 5 bases from J; bases unmatched to any gene: 7. The CDR3, as DNA: TGTGCCAGCAGCTTAGCGCCGGGACAGCTCCACGAGCAGTACTTC. Its protein is CASSLAPGQLHEQYF.

This clonotype has at least ten counts. The chain is built from TRBV6-5 and TRBJ2-7; 9 bases fit TRBD1. This CDR3 comprises 18 residues. Looked up from germline, CDR1 is MNHEY and CDR2 is SVGAGI. With 3 bases clipped from V and 2 bases from J, the junction kept 14 bases outside the gene matches. The CDR3 coding sequence is TGTGCCAGCAGTTATTCTCGAATAAGGACAGGGGCGACCTACGAGCAGTACTTC. Translated: CASSYSRIRTGATYEQYF.

A note on this clonotype: One end of the junction is discordant with germline, which a read error may explain. The chain uses TRBV7-9 and TRBJ1-5; unclear D gene. Germline loops: CDR1 SEHNR, CDR2 FQNEAQ (reference sequence). This CDR3 comprises 14 residues. The CDR3 is CASSIAGSNQPQHF. The CDR3 coding sequence is TGTGCCAGCAGCATAGCAGGTAGCAATCAGCCCCAGCATTTT.

This sequence joins TRBV20-1 and TRBJ1-5; D gene unclear. This CDR3 spans 13 amino acids. V lost 4 bases and J 0 bases, leaving 7 bases between the germline ends. Germline CDR1 and CDR2: DFQATT and SNEGSKA (reference sequence). The CDR3 is CSATSRSNQPQHF. CDR3 DNA sequence: TGCAGTGCTACCAGCCGTAGCAATCAGCCCCAGCATTTT.

The chain is built from TRBV7-9 and TRBJ1-2; the D gene is possibly TRBD1 (5 bases). Germline V lookup: CDR1 SEHNR, CDR2 FQNEAQ (reference sequence). V lost 3 bases and J 7 bases, leaving 12 bases between the germline ends. This CDR3 is 13 amino acids long. The CDR3 here is CASSLGDSAGYTF. As DNA, the CDR3 is TGTGCCAGCAGCTTGGGGGATTCGGCTGGCTACACCTTC.

This clonotype was picked up many times. The chain uses TRBV6-6 and TRBJ2-7; perhaps D is TRBD1 or TRBD2 (5 bases each). Germline-derived CDR1 and CDR2 are MNHNY and SVGAGI (reference sequence). This CDR3 has 15 amino acids. V was shortened by 6 bases and J by 7 bases, with 22 bases between the two germline ends. The CDR3 nucleotides read TGTGCCAGCAGCCTCGGGGACCCCGAATACAATGAGCAGTACTTC. Protein: CASSLGDPEYNEQYF.

A remark on this clonotype: This sequence may be a read error, since a much larger clone differs from it by one base. The chain couples TRBV6-6 to TRBJ1-1; D remains unclear. The CDR3 contains 12 residues. V shed 10 bases and J shed 6 bases, with 15 bases lying between them. The V gene's germline CDR1 is MNHNY and CDR2 SVGAGI (reference sequence). CDR3 sequence (DNA): TGTGCCAACAAGCAACTGGTAGCTGAAGCTTTCTTT. Translated, it gives CANKQLVAEAFF.

The chain combines TRBV9 with TRBJ2-3; TRBD2 matches at 9 bases. There are 17 residues in the CDR3. Losses at the gene ends were 0 bases for V and 1 base for J; bases not matched to a gene: 6. Germline CDR1 is SGDLS and CDR2 is YYNGEE. CDR3 region: CASSVGVAGVGTDTQYF. As DNA, the CDR3 is TGTGCCAGCAGCGTAGGAGTAGCGGGAGTAGGCACAGATACGCAGTATTTT.

V usage is TRBV29-1 and J usage is TRBJ2-1; 9 positions match TRBD1. CDR1 SQVTM and CDR2 ANQGSEA come from the germline V gene. The V and J ends lost 6 bases and 5 bases, in that order; junction bases with no gene match: 8. The CDR3 has 14 residues. Here the CDR3 reads CSVKRDRVDNEQFF. Written as DNA, the CDR3 is TGCAGCGTCAAAAGGGACAGGGTCGACAATGAGCAGTTCTTC.

This clonotype was counted between two and nine times. This sequence joins TRBV30 and TRBJ2-2; TRBD1 matches at 7 bases. The germline V gene has CDR1 GTSNPN and CDR2 SVGIG (reference sequence). This CDR3 region has 13 residues. V shed 2 bases, J shed 4 bases, and the junction held 1 base outside the gene matches. This chain's CDR3 is CAWSRGPTGELFF. CDR3 nucleotide sequence: TGTGCCTGGAGTAGGGGGCCCACCGGGGAGCTGTTTTTT.

This chain connects TRBV7-9 to TRBJ1-2, with TRBD1 matching over 8 bases. Germline V gene data show CDR1 as SEHNR and CDR2 as FQNEAQ (reference sequence). The CDR3 covers 15 residues. With 5 bases clipped from V and 1 base from J, the junction kept 6 bases outside the gene matches. The CDR3 sequence: CASSRDRRLNYGYTF. In DNA form, the CDR3 reads TGTGCCAGCAGCCGGGACAGGAGACTTAACTATGGCTACACCTTC.

J is TRBJ2-3 and V is TRBV24-1; the match to TRBD2 covers 9 bases. With V trimmed by 11 bases and J by 1 base, 3 bases remained unmatched. The CDR3 covers 13 residues. CDR1 is KGHDR, CDR2 SFDVKD, per germline. CDR3 DNA: TGTGCCATTCGGACTAGCGGCACAGATACGCAGTATTTT. Amino acid sequence: CAIRTSGTDTQYF.

The gene calls are TRBV11-3 and TRBJ2-1; perhaps TRBD1 as D (6 bases). The CDR3 covers 16 residues. The V end lost 1 base, the J end lost 7 bases, and 17 bases lay between the germline ends. The germline V gene encodes CDR1 SGHNT and CDR2 YENEEA. DNA of the CDR3: TGTGCCAGCAGCTTAGTACAGGGCGAGCAACGGAATGAGCAGTTCTTC. Protein: CASSLVQGEQRNEQFF.

In this sample, this clonotype turned up a few times. The rearrangement uses TRBV20-1 and TRBJ2-3; 7 positions match TRBD2. This CDR3 spans 16 amino acids. The V segment lost 1 base and the J segment 5 bases; nucleotides outside the gene matches: 12. The germline gives CDR1 DFQATT, CDR2 SNEGSKA (reference sequence). The CDR3 sequence is CSARAPSGTPGDTQYF. The DNA for the CDR3 is TGCAGTGCTAGAGCACCGAGCGGGACGCCCGGAGATACGCAGTATTTT.